Following are 19 T cell receptor beta chains from one sample sequenced in a study of shared T cell receptors in the human thymus. Method: immunoSEQ multiplex PCR; TCRdb's copy keeps in-frame clones and lacks some. The sample holds hundreds of thousands of clones, approximately 87% seen once. These same records also appear under a second study, on human thymus T cells.

Sequenced sample: thymocytes. The source is a boy less than two years old with a congenital heart defect.

The rearrangement joins TRBV28 to TRBJ2-3; possibly TRBD2 for D (6 bases). CDR1 MDHEN and CDR2 SYDVKM come from the germline V gene. This CDR3 region has 12 residues. Trimming pared 5 bases from V and 13 bases from J, leaving 16 bases between. The DNA for the CDR3 is TGTGCCAGCAGTCCTGACCCCCGGAGGGAGTATTTT. Protein sequence: CASSPDPRREYF.

The V gene is TRBV27, the J gene TRBJ1-5, with TRBD1 as a possible D gene (6 bases). Trimming left V 6 bases short and J 6 bases short, with 12 bases between. Germline values: CDR1 MNHEY, CDR2 SMNVEV (reference sequence). This CDR3 is 13 amino acids long. The CDR3, as DNA: TGTGCCAGCAGACAGGGTCACGGTCAGCCCCAGCATTTT. It codes for CASRQGHGQPQHF.

This CDR3 is CATKTPTILYNEQFF. DNA for the CDR3: TGTGCCACCAAAACGCCGACTATTCTCTACAATGAGCAGTTCTTC. The chain uses TRBV15 and TRBJ2-1, with a possible D match to TRBD2 (5 bases). The V gene lost 7 bases and the J gene lost 3 bases, with 16 bases spanning the gap. The CDR3 length is 15 residues. Germline V gene lookup returns CDR1 LNHNV and CDR2 YYDKDF (reference sequence).

The chain is built from TRBV12-5 and TRBJ2-5; the D gene is possibly TRBD1 (6 bases). Trimming shortened V by 2 bases and J by 0 bases, and 22 bases separated the two germline ends. CDR3 size: 19 residues. Per the germline V gene, CDR1 is LGHNT and CDR2 is FRNRAP. As DNA, the CDR3 is TGTGCTAGTGGTTTGATGTGGTCGTCAACAGGGTTGGACCAAGAGACCCAGTACTTC. Encoded protein: CASGLMWSSTGLDQETQYF.

The chain links TRBV27 to TRBJ2-7, with 11 bases fitting TRBD1. With V trimmed by 3 bases and J by 5 bases, 6 bases remained unmatched. The germline CDR1 and CDR2 sequences are MNHEY and SMNVEV (reference sequence). The CDR3 has 15 residues. The CDR3 DNA is TGTGCCAGCAGTTTCTCGGGACAGGGGGATGACGAGCAGTACTTC. Translating gives CASSFSGQGDDEQYF.

Here the CDR3 reads CATSSSRLSYEQYF. The CDR3, as DNA: TGTGCCACCAGCAGTTCGCGGCTAAGCTACGAGCAGTACTTC. This sequence joins TRBV15 and TRBJ2-7; D is ambiguous. V was pared by 3 bases and J by 3 bases, with 12 bases between. Germline assignment: CDR1 LNHNV and CDR2 YYDKDF (reference sequence). CDR3 length: 14 amino acids.

The V gene is TRBV5-1, the J gene TRBJ2-5; 14 bases line up with TRBD2. This CDR3 region has 19 residues. The germline V gene has CDR1 SGHRS and CDR2 YFSETQ. J was trimmed by 1 base and V by 4 bases; bases with no gene match: 12. The CDR3 DNA follows: TGCGCCAGCAGCCGGGGACTAGCGGGAGTAGGGCCAATCCAAGAGACCCAGTACTTC. This translates into CASSRGLAGVGPIQETQYF.

This sequence joins TRBV6-6 and TRBJ2-7; 11 positions match TRBD1. The V segment lost 0 bases and the J segment 5 bases; nucleotides outside the gene matches: 6. This CDR3 contains 16 residues. CDR1 and CDR2 (germline): MNHNY, SVGAGI (reference sequence). CDR3: CASSYSRDRGAHEQYF. In nucleotides, the CDR3 is TGTGCCAGCAGTTACTCGAGGGACAGGGGGGCCCACGAGCAGTACTTC.

The chain combines TRBV14 with TRBJ1-2; D might be TRBD1 (6 bases). V gave up 4 bases and J gave up 4 bases, with 13 bases separating them. Germline CDR1 SGHDN, CDR2 FVKESK. The CDR3 is made up of 14 amino acids. CDR3 coding DNA: TGTGCCAGCAGCCCGCGGGGGCGCGGCTATGGCTACACCTTC. Translated, it gives CASSPRGRGYGYTF. Filled out from reference TRBV14 and TRBJ1-2, the complete variable domain reads EAGVTQFPSHSVIEKGQTVTLRCDPISGHDNLYWYRRVMGKEIKFLLHFVKESKQDESGMPNNRFLAERTGGTYSTLKVQPAELEDSGVYFCASSPRGRGYGYTFGSGTRLTVV.

The rearrangement joins TRBV5-1 to TRBJ2-5; 7 bases are a match to TRBD1. The CDR3 covers 16 residues. V shed 1 base and J 5 bases; nucleotides not matched to a gene: 11. The germline V gene encodes CDR1 SGHRS and CDR2 YFSETQ. The CDR3 nucleotides read TGCGCCAGCAGCTTGTTTCCAGGGGGATGGGGGGAGACCCAGTACTTC. Protein sequence: CASSLFPGGWGETQYF.

This chain joins TRBV5-6 and TRBJ1-4; 9 positions agree with TRBD1. Germline assignment: CDR1 SGHDT and CDR2 YYEEEE. The CDR3 has 19 amino acids. V shed 2 bases and J 6 bases; nucleotides not matched to a gene: 17. CDR3 bases: TGTGCCAGCAGCTTAGGGTTCGGAGACAGGGGGAAAGGATATGAAAAACTGTTTTTT. Protein sequence: CASSLGFGDRGKGYEKLFF.

As for this clone: Germline and junction disagree at one end, which may indicate a read error. The sample contains more than one DNA sequence encoding this CDR3. This sequence joins TRBV28 and TRBJ1-6; unclear D gene. Germline V gene lookup returns CDR1 MDHEN and CDR2 SYDVKM. CDR3 size: 15 residues. The CDR3 region has the DNA TGTGCCAGCAGTTTAGTCGGGGTGGGTAATTCCCCCCTCCACTTT. Translated, it gives CASSLVGVGNSPLHF.

This sequence joins TRBV4-1 and TRBJ2-1; TRBD1 might be the D (5 bases). Trimming removed 3 bases from V and 0 bases from J, with 9 bases in between. The germline gives CDR1 MGHRA, CDR2 YSYEKL. The CDR3 is made up of 15 amino acids. The DNA of the CDR3 is TGCGCCAGCAGCCATAGGGGTCTCTCCTACAATGAGCAGTTCTTC. Translation: CASSHRGLSYNEQFF.

The chain combines TRBV7-8 with TRBJ2-7; D not certain. Germline V gene sequence: CDR1 SGHVS, CDR2 FQNEAQ. The CDR3 runs 15 residues. V was cut by 0 bases and J by 7 bases, with 16 bases left in between. CDR3 DNA: TGTGCCAGCAGCTTAGCTCAGGCCATCTACGGAGAGCAGTACTTC. Its translation: CASSLAQAIYGEQYF.

The gene calls are TRBV30 and TRBJ1-5; D perhaps matches TRBD1 (6 bases). The CDR3 runs to 14 residues. Germline V gene sequence: CDR1 GTSNPN, CDR2 SVGIG (reference sequence). V lost 1 base to trimming and J lost 2 bases, with 9 bases between them. The CDR3 sequence: CAWSGRGGNQPQHF. CDR3 nucleotide sequence: TGTGCCTGGAGTGGCAGGGGAGGCAATCAGCCCCAGCATTTT.

This clone was seen a few times. The V gene is TRBV4-2, the J gene TRBJ2-3; 7 bases fit TRBD2. Trimming cost V 2 bases and J 6 bases; bases outside gene matches: 5. The CDR3 consists of 14 residues. Germline V gives CDR1 LGHNA, CDR2 YNFKEQ. CDR3 nucleotide sequence: TGTGCCAGCAGCCAAACCGGACTAGTTGATACGCAGTATTTT. This gives the protein CASSQTGLVDTQYF.

This chain links TRBV21-1 with TRBJ1-2; TRBD1 is taken as the D call from the table, unchecked against the DNA. TRBV21-1 is annotated as a pseudogene. This CDR3 comprises 15 residues. The CDR3 sequence: CASTPEATGGGGYTF. CDR3 sequence (DNA): TGTGCCAGCACCCCGGAAGCCACAGGGGGCGGGGGCTACACCTTC.

J is TRBJ1-1 and V is TRBV28; no clear D. Germline V gene data show CDR1 as MDHEN and CDR2 as SYDVKM. V lost 4 bases to trimming and J lost 2 bases, with 11 bases between them. CDR3 length: 14 residues. The CDR3 DNA follows: TGTGCCAGCAGTTACCTTCAGTGTAACACTGAAGCTTTCTTT. It is translated as CASSYLQCNTEAFF.

The chain has TRBV7-4 and TRBJ2-7; D unclear. Trimming stripped 2 bases from V and 4 bases from J, with 12 bases between. The CDR3 runs to 14 residues. Germline assignment: CDR1 SGHVT and CDR2 SQSDAQ. The CDR3 DNA reads TGTGCCAGCAGCTTATTCTCTAGTAGATACGAGCAGTACTTC. Translation gives CASSLFSSRYEQYF.